The rows below give T cell receptor beta chains drawn from one sample of a study of tumor-infiltrating lymphocytes in primary liver carcinoma. One entry per CDR3 protein, called by TCRdb with MiXCR from the multiplex PCR reads. The data show 300,000 to 350,000 distinct CDR3 sequences, about 65% seen once. What was sequenced was peripheral blood. The receptors come from a middle-aged man with primary liver carcinoma and hepatitis B virus infection. Each CDR3 is given with its conserved first and last residue. A D gene is named only where the DNA matches it firmly. The size field is filled for only some rows; it gives once, few, many or a size class.

v_call,d_call,clone_size,j_call,cdr3_aa,cdr3_nt
TRBV11-3,.,.,TRBJ2-1,CVSSLISESNEQSF,TGTGTCAGCAGCTTGATTAGCGAGAGCAATGAGCAGTCCTTC
TRBV25-1,.,many,TRBJ2-1,CASSGTIYNEQFF,TGTGCCAGCAGTGGAACAATCTACAATGAGCAGTTCTTC
TRBV7-8,.,few,TRBJ2-1,CASSLERGNEQFF,TGTGCCAGCAGCTTAGAGAGGGGCAATGAGCAGTTCTTC
TRBV12-3/TRBV12-4,TRBD2,.,TRBJ2-7,CASSQQRKGGEQYF,TGTGCCAGCAGTCAACAGCGTAAGGGAGGGGAGCAGTACTTC
TRBV5-1,.,.,TRBJ2-1,CASGFGYSRNEQFF,TGCGCCAGCGGCTTTGGTTATAGTCGCAATGAGCAGTTCTTC
TRBV11-2,TRBD1,.,TRBJ2-5,CASSLDFAGQAGETQYF,TGTGCCAGCAGCTTAGACTTCGCGGGACAGGCAGGAGAGACCCAGTACTTC
TRBV6-5,TRBD1,.,TRBJ1-1,CVSSSSVRQGVNTEAFF,TGTGTCAGCAGCTCATCCGTCCGACAGGGGGTGAACACTGAAGCTTTCTTT
TRBV6-1,.,.,TRBJ2-3,CASEGSWTETQYF,TGTGCCAGCGAAGGGTCATGGACAGAAACGCAGTATTTT
TRBV12-3/TRBV12-4,.,.,TRBJ2-1,CASCFGVYNEQFF,TGTGCCAGTTGTTTCGGTGTCTACAATGAGCAGTTCTTC
TRBV6-2/TRBV6-3,TRBD1,.,TRBJ1-5,CASGGTGFGSQTQHF,TGTGCCAGCGGGGGGACAGGGTTTGGCAGTCAGACCCAGCATTTT
TRBV5-5,.,.,TRBJ2-3,CAISYSGTYSTDTQYF,TGTGCAATCAGCTACTCCGGGACGTATAGCACAGATACGCAGTATTTT
TRBV11-2,TRBD2,.,TRBJ2-1,CASSLAGTSGFNEQFF,TGTGCCAGCAGCTTAGCTGGGACTAGCGGCTTCAATGAGCAGTTCTTC
TRBV11-2,.,once,TRBJ1-5,CASSFLYRAGNQHQHF,TGTGCCAGCAGCTTTCTGTACAGGGCAGGCAATCAGCACCAGCATTTC
TRBV6-1,.,many,TRBJ1-2,CASTEGYGYTF,TGTGCCAGCACCGAGGGGTATGGCTACACCTTC
TRBV6-5,TRBD2,many,TRBJ2-5,CASSYTSAGETQYF,TGTGCCAGCAGTTACACTAGCGCAGGGGAGACCCAGTACTTC
TRBV6-2/TRBV6-3,.,many,TRBJ1-1,CASVGGLGRPNTEAFF,TGTGCCAGCGTTGGGGGATTGGGCAGACCGAACACTGAAGCTTTCTTT
TRBV11-3,.,.,TRBJ2-7,CVSSSTGTRSCEQYF,TGTGTCAGCAGCTCGACTGGGACTCGTTCCTGCGAGCAGTACTTC
TRBV11-2,TRBD1,.,TRBJ2-3,CASRKDTAGTDTQYF,TGTGCCAGCAGGAAAGATACGGCAGGGACAGACACGCAGTATTTT
TRBV29-1,TRBD2,.,TRBJ2-7,CNVETSGLYSEQYF,TGCAACGTTGAGACTAGCGGGCTATACAGCGAGCAGTACTTC
TRBV6-6,TRBD2,many,TRBJ2-7,CASSYLSGNFDYEQYF,TGTGCCAGCAGTTACCTGAGCGGGAATTTCGACTACGAGCAGTACTTC
TRBV28,.,.,TRBJ2-7,CANRGLIPYEQYF,TGTGCCAACAGGGGACTCATCCCCTACGAGCAGTACTTC
TRBV11-2,.,.,TRBJ2-5,CARSPGYMKEETQYF,TGTGCAAGGAGCCCCGGATATATGAAAGAAGAGACCCAGTACTTC
TRBV15,.,.,TRBJ1-2,CATSRDTGSNKGYTF,TGTGCCACCAGCAGAGATACGGGGAGTAACAAAGGCTACACCTTC
TRBV7-9,.,.,TRBJ2-7,CAISLVGDGEQYF,TGTGCCATCAGCTTAGTTGGCGATGGCGAGCAGTACTTC
TRBV11-2,.,many,TRBJ2-5,CASRTTGAGAGMQTQYF,TGTGCCAGCAGAACCACCGGGGCGGGCGCCGGAATGCAGACCCAGTACTTC
TRBV10-1,.,once,TRBJ2-3,CSSREGGTDTQYF,TGCTCCAGCCGTGAGGGGGGCACAGATACGCAGTATTTT
TRBV4-1,.,.,TRBJ2-7,CTSSASISRVSYEQYF,TGCACCAGCAGCGCATCGATTAGTAGGGTCTCCTACGAGCAGTACTTC
TRBV6-5,.,.,TRBJ2-1,CVSSYSNGYEQFF,TGTGTCAGCAGTTACTCGAATGGGTACGAGCAGTTCTTC
TRBV5-1,.,.,TRBJ2-7,CASSRSQDSAYGQYF,TGCGCCAGCAGCAGGAGTCAGGACTCCGCCTACGGGCAGTACTTC
TRBV7-9,TRBD1,.,TRBJ1-1,CASSPRTGEGAFF,TGTGCCAGCAGCCCCAGGACAGGGGAAGGAGCTTTCTTT
TRBV10-3,.,many,TRBJ2-7,CAISEDSTYEQYF,TGTGCCATCAGTGAGGACAGCACCTACGAGCAGTACTTC
TRBV30,.,.,TRBJ2-6,CAWGLGANVLTF,TGTGCCTGGGGGCTGGGGGCCAACGTCCTGACTTTC
TRBV29-1,TRBD1,.,TRBJ2-7,CSMSQNGQGSLIEQYF,TGCAGCATGTCTCAAAATGGACAGGGAAGTCTCATCGAGCAGTACTTC
TRBV11-2,.,.,TRBJ2-1,CANSLELGRNEHFF,TGTGCCAACAGCTTAGAGCTGGGACGGAATGAGCACTTCTTC
TRBV7-3,.,.,TRBJ2-3,CASSNQEASSTDTQYF,TGTGCCAGCAGCAACCAGGAGGCTTCTAGCACAGATACGCAGTATTTT
TRBV5-4,TRBD2,.,TRBJ2-2,CASSRSGRADTGELFF,TGTGCCAGCAGCCGTAGCGGGAGGGCCGACACCGGGGAGCTGTTTTTT
TRBV29-1,.,.,TRBJ2-1,CRVVLWRNEQVF,TGCAGGGTTGTCTTGTGGCGAAATGAGCAGGTCTTC
TRBV6-5,.,.,TRBJ1-1,CGSSYLRENEVFF,TGTGGCAGCAGTTACCTCCGGGAAAATGAAGTTTTCTTC
TRBV11-2,TRBD2,once,TRBJ2-1,CASSLAGDYNGQFF,TGTGCCAGCAGCCTAGCGGGAGACTACAATGGGCAGTTCTTC
TRBV5-4,TRBD2,.,TRBJ2-3,CASSSTSADTRYF,TGTGCCAGCAGCTCTACTAGCGCAGATACGCGGTATTTT
TRBV11-2,TRBD2,.,TRBJ2-1,CASSLSSGRGHVHFF,TGTGCCAGCAGCCTTTCTAGCGGGAGGGGTCATGTGCACTTCTTC
TRBV11-1,.,.,TRBJ1-2,CASSQSSYRGYGYTF,TGTGCCAGCAGCCAATCGTCTTACAGAGGCTATGGCTACACCTTC
TRBV5-1,TRBD2,.,TRBJ2-3,CASSLLLAGPTDTQYF,TGCGCCAGCAGCTTGTTGCTAGCGGGACCCACAGATACGCAGTATTTT
TRBV29-1,.,.,TRBJ2-1,CSFLGGTYNEQFF,TGCAGTTTTCTGGGGGGCACCTACAATGAGCAGTTCTTC
TRBV6-1,.,many,TRBJ2-1,CASSEQNYNEQFF,TGTGCCAGCAGTGAACAAAACTACAATGAGCAGTTCTTC
TRBV6-5,TRBD2,.,TRBJ2-7,CASSYSLLAGVEYEQYF,TGTGCCAGCAGTTACTCACTACTAGCGGGAGTTGAGTACGAGCAGTACTTC
TRBV5-6,TRBD1,few,TRBJ1-4,CASSRDRGSTNEKLFF,TGTGCCAGCAGTCGGGACAGGGGATCAACTAATGAAAAACTGTTTTTT
TRBV6-1,.,.,TRBJ1-4,CASSDSGDFSEKLFF,TGTGCCAGCAGTGATTCGGGAGACTTCAGTGAAAAACTGTTTTTT
TRBV11-3,.,.,TRBJ1-1,CASSFAGDIEAFF,TGTGCCAGCAGCTTCGCAGGGGACATTGAAGCTTTCTTT